Presented here are 17 T cell receptor beta chains from one specimen sequenced in a study of shared clonotypes between healthy human individuals (dated by TCRdb to about 2020). Libraries came from the immunoSEQ multiplex PCR assay. Drawn from immuneACCESS, this table holds only the in-frame rearrangements with V and J called that TCRdb kept. Clones are partly lost; checked studies trace under half to an unresolved V gene and leave the rest unexplained. For this sample the table gives 2 million to 2.5 million clones, of which 95% were detected only once. The ten top clones hold around 0.13% of the sample. Input material: naive CD4+ T cells sorted from blood. The cell subset or site label, read with the paper, signifies: CD45RA+ positively selected. Source of these receptors: a man between 18 and 35 years old in good health.

On this clone itself: Other nucleotide sequences from this sample produce the same CDR3. J is TRBJ2-7 and V is TRBV30; the D gene is possibly TRBD1 (5 bases). The germline V gene encodes CDR1 GTSNPN and CDR2 SVGIG (reference sequence). The CDR3 spans 14 residues. The V end was cut by 2 bases, the J end by 5 bases, with 16 bases between. CDR3 region: CAWSSRAWGNEQYF. CDR3 in DNA: TGTGCCTGGAGTAGCAGGGCCTGGGGAAACGAGCAGTACTTC.

This clone was observed a few times. The genes are TRBV19 and TRBJ2-2; D is unresolved. CDR1 is LNHDA, CDR2 SQIVND, per germline (reference sequence). The CDR3 runs 12 residues. Trimming shortened V by 6 bases and J by 6 bases, and 8 bases separated the two germline ends. CDR3 sequence (DNA): TGTGCCAGTAGGGTCATGTCCGGGGAGCTGTTTTTT. Its translation: CASRVMSGELFF.

The V gene is TRBV7-2, the J gene TRBJ1-2; 7 positions agree with TRBD1. V was clipped by 2 bases and J by 3 bases; unmatched bases: 6. Germline V gene sequence: CDR1 SGHTA, CDR2 FQGNSA. The length of the CDR3 is 15 residues. CDR3 nucleotide sequence: TGTGCCAGCAGCTTAAAGTTTACAGGGGACTATGGCTACACCTTC. Translating it yields CASSLKFTGDYGYTF.

CDR3 coding DNA: TGTGCCAGCAGCTCCGGGACCCTGGGCGGTGAAAAACTGTTTTTT. Its translation: CASSSGTLGGEKLFF. This chain joins TRBV2 and TRBJ1-4; D is perhaps TRBD1 (5 bases). The V gene lost 6 bases and the J gene lost 7 bases, with 18 bases spanning the gap. This CDR3 spans 15 amino acids. The germline V gene has CDR1 SNHLY and CDR2 FYNNEI.

This clone is a singleton in its sample. The V call is TRBV11-2, the J call TRBJ2-2, with no clear D. From germline, CDR1 is SGHAT and CDR2 FQNNGV. The V end was cut by 3 bases, the J end by 3 bases, with 5 bases between. The CDR3 sequence is 13 residues long. The CDR3 coding sequence is TGTGCCAGCAGCTTTCACGACACCGGGGAGCTGTTTTTT. As protein: CASSFHDTGELFF.

The chain couples TRBV30 to TRBJ2-2; no firm D call. V lost 2 bases and J lost 6, with 7 bases in between. Germline V lookup: CDR1 GTSNPN, CDR2 SVGIG (reference sequence). The CDR3 totals 12 residues. This chain's CDR3 is CAWSPRAGELFF. CDR3 nucleotides: TGTGCCTGGAGTCCCCGGGCCGGGGAGCTGTTTTTT.

V usage is TRBV7-9 and J usage is TRBJ1-1; 7 bases line up with TRBD1. V trimming: 1 base; J trimming: 9 bases; junction bases outside the gene matches: 2. The CDR3 runs 12 residues. Germline V gene sequence: CDR1 SEHNR, CDR2 FQNEAQ (reference sequence). The CDR3 DNA sequence: TGTGCCAGCAGCTTAGAACAGGGGAAAGCTTTCTTT. It is translated as CASSLEQGKAFF.

This clone was observed once. The V gene is TRBV2, the J gene TRBJ2-2, with D tentatively TRBD1 (6 bases). Germline lookup yields CDR1 SNHLY and CDR2 FYNNEI. The CDR3 is 15 amino acids. V lost 7 bases and J lost 0, with 12 bases in between. The CDR3 DNA sequence: TGTGCCAGCACTGAGACAGGAGCGAACACCGGGGAGCTGTTTTTT. Protein: CASTETGANTGELFF.

This chain uses TRBV7-9 with TRBJ2-7, with 10 bases matching TRBD1. This CDR3 has 16 residues. From germline, CDR1 is SEHNR and CDR2 FQNEAQ (reference sequence). Trimming removed 3 bases from V and 0 bases from J; junction bases left unmatched: 5. CDR3 in DNA: TGTGCCAGCAGCTTGGGACAGGGGCGATACTCCTACGAGCAGTACTTC. Protein: CASSLGQGRYSYEQYF.

This clone was seen only once. The genes are TRBV6-1 and TRBJ1-1; D unresolved. This CDR3 is 13 amino acids long. CDR1 MNHNS and CDR2 SASEGT come from the germline V gene. With 6 bases removed from V and 5 bases from J, the gap between germline ends came to 13 bases. The CDR3 DNA sequence: TGTGCCAGCAGAGCTCCTGCGGGAACTGAAGCTTTCTTT. Its protein product is CASRAPAGTEAFF.

This clone was found once. This same CDR3 is encoded by further DNA sequences in the sample. CDR3 protein: CASSVAGLAAYNEQFF. The CDR3 nucleotides read TGTGCCAGCAGCGTAGCCGGACTAGCGGCTTACAATGAGCAGTTCTTC. J is TRBJ2-1 and V is TRBV9; 10 bases line up with TRBD2. The CDR3 sequence is 16 residues long. The V and J ends lost 0 bases and 4 bases, in that order; junction bases with no gene match: 4. Germline CDR1 SGDLS, CDR2 YYNGEE. Together with reference TRBV9 and TRBJ2-1, the CDR3 gives the full variable domain: DSGVTQTPKHLITATGQRVTLRCSPRSGDLSVYWYQQSLDQGLQFLIQYYNGEERAKGNILERFSAQQFPDLHSELNLSSLELGDSALYFCASSVAGLAAYNEQFFGPGTRLTVL.

This CDR3 reads CAWISNRANYGYTF. The CDR3 DNA reads TGTGCCTGGATTAGTAACCGAGCGAACTATGGCTACACCTTC. The genes are TRBV30 and TRBJ1-2; D gene uncertain. CDR1 and CDR2 from the germline V gene are GTSNPN and SVGIG (reference sequence). The V end lost 4 bases, the J end lost 2 bases, and 14 bases lay between the germline ends. The CDR3 sequence is 14 residues long.

The chain carries TRBV6-1 and TRBJ2-6, with 7 positions matching TRBD1. V shed 0 bases and J 1 base; nucleotides not matched to a gene: 6. The CDR3 spans 18 residues. The germline CDR1 and CDR2 sequences are MNHNS and SASEGT. The CDR3 loop reads CASSEATNRGSGANVLTF. CDR3 DNA: TGTGCCAGCAGTGAAGCAACGAACAGGGGTTCTGGGGCCAACGTCCTGACTTTC.

This sequence joins TRBV7-2 and TRBJ2-1, with D possibly matching TRBD2 (5 bases). Germline CDR1 SGHTA, CDR2 FQGNSA. The V end lost 2 bases, the J end lost 10 bases, and 12 bases lay between the germline ends. The CDR3 is 13 residues long. DNA of the CDR3: TGTGCCAGCAGCTTAAAGTCGGGATGGGAGCAGTTCTTC. Translated, it gives CASSLKSGWEQFF. Supplemented by reference TRBV7-2 and TRBJ2-1, the full variable domain reads GAGVSQSPSNKVTEKGKDVELRCDPISGHTALYWYRQSLGQGLEFLIYFQGNSAPDKSGLPSDRFSAERTGGSVSTLTIQRTQQEDSAVYLCASSLKSGWEQFFGPGTRLTVL.

The chain recombines TRBV27 with TRBJ2-6; D uncertain. V lost 10 bases to trimming and J lost 4 bases, with 11 bases between them. The CDR3 is 13 residues long. Germline CDR1 is MNHEY and CDR2 is SMNVEV (reference sequence). CDR3 bases: TGTGCCATCAGCCTCGGGGGGGCCAACGTCCTGACTTTC. Its protein product is CAISLGGANVLTF.

The chain joins TRBV27 to TRBJ2-1; TRBD1 is a possible D gene (5 bases). Germline V gives CDR1 MNHEY, CDR2 SMNVEV (reference sequence). Trimming took off 4 bases at V and 6 bases at J, with 13 bases between the two ends. CDR3 size: 14 residues. In DNA form, the CDR3 reads TGTGCCAGCAGTTACCGTCCGACAGTCAATGAGCAGTTCTTC. It is translated as CASSYRPTVNEQFF.

The V and J genes are TRBV30 and TRBJ2-1, with D perhaps matching TRBD1 (6 bases). V lost 3 bases, J lost 9 bases, and 12 bases lay in between. Germline lookup yields CDR1 GTSNPN and CDR2 SVGIG (reference sequence). CDR3 length: 12 amino acids. The CDR3 region is CAWSSGETEQFF. CDR3 sequence (DNA): TGTGCCTGGAGCTCAGGGGAAACTGAGCAGTTCTTC.